This paragraph reports one T cell receptor (beta chain). This sample was included in a study of blood T cell repertoires in COVID-19. In germline, CDR1 is MDHEN, CDR2 SYDVKM. V gave up 4 bases and J gave up 0 bases, with 10 bases separating them. This CDR3 comprises 15 residues. Libraries were prepared by immunoSEQ multiplex PCR; TCRdb keeps only in-frame clonotypes and omits some of them. This table has 140,000 to 150,000 clones, 88% appearing once. This receptor was taken from a man in his 70s with acute or convalescent COVID-19. The source material was peripheral blood. The chain carries TRBV28 and TRBJ1-5; D not resolved. The CDR3 DNA is TGTGCCAGCAGTTCCCAGGATACTAGCAATCAGCCCCAGCATTTT. This sequence encodes CASSSQDTSNQPQHF. The entire variable domain, with the rest obtained from reference TRBV28 and TRBJ1-5, is as follows: DVKVTQSSRYLVKRTGEKVFLECVQDMDHENMFWYRQDPGLGLRLIYFSYDVKMKEKGDIPEGYSVSREKKERFSLILESASTNQTSMYLCASSSQDTSNQPQHFGDGTRLSIL.